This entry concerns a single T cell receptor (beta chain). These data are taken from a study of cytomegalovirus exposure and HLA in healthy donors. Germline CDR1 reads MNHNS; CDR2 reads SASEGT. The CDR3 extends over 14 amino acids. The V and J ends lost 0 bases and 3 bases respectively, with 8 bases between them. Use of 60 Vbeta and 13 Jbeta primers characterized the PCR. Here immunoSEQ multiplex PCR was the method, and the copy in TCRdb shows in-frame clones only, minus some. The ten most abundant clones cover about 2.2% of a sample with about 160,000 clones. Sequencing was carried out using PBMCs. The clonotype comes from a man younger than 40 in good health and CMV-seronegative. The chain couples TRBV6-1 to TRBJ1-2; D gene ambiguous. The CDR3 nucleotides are TGTGCCAGCAGTGAAGCCTGGCAGGACTATGGCTACACCTTC. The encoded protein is CASSEAWQDYGYTF.